This T cell receptor beta chain was sequenced in a study of response to subunit inactivated influenza vaccine. TCRdb fed the RT-PCR reads into MiXCR, producing one record per CDR3 protein. The sample shows some 540,000 distinct CDR3 sequences, under 30% of them seen only once. CDR3 length: 15 residues. J lost 0 bases, V lost 6 bases, and 8 bases had no gene match. The germline V gene has CDR1 ENHRY and CDR2 SYGVKD. This sample also belongs to another study, concerning T cells expressing NK-cell markers. This second study says: The authors generated TCR beta cDNA through 5'RACE template switching with UMIs.

J is TRBJ2-7 and V is TRBV10-3; 7 bases fit TRBD2. The sequence derives from a man in his forties or fifties who received an inactivated influenza vaccine. The sample here was CD4+ T cells sorted from PBMCs, taken approximately 13 days after vaccination. CDR3 residues: CAIRSERGSSYEQYF. CDR3 in DNA: TGTGCCATCAGGTCAGAGCGGGGTAGCTCCTACGAGCAGTACTTC.